This T cell receptor beta chain was observed in a study of tumor-infiltrating lymphocytes in primary liver carcinoma. This CDR3 has 18 amino acids. Germline-derived CDR1 and CDR2 are SEHNR and FQNEAQ (reference sequence). Co-extracted RNA and DNA came from 20-30 mg of unsorted bulk tissue. From 500 ng of total RNA, TCR beta-specific cDNA was reverse-transcribed using a constant-region primer. Libraries covering TCR beta were generated through three nested multiplex PCR rounds (using a slightly modified ARM-PCR). TRBV1-TRBV30 forward primers paired with a C-beta reverse primer were used in the first two PCR rounds, which ran roughly 9 cycles each. Using its own MiXCR run on the multiplex PCR reads, TCRdb lists one record per CDR3 protein. The table shows 55,000 to 70,000 distinct CDR3 sequences, with 65% to 80% occurring only once.

The receptor was isolated from a man aged 35 to 55 with primary liver carcinoma and hepatitis B virus infection. This rearrangement joins TRBV7-9 to TRBJ2-7; 13 nucleotides agree with TRBD2. The specimen was liver tumor tissue from sampling region 2. Specified subset: tumor region T2, inferior pole. The CDR3 reads CPCSGGTSGNERPYEQYF. CDR3 coding DNA: TGTCCCTGCAGCGGCGGGACTAGCGGGAACGAGCGTCCCTACGAGCAGTACTTC.